The 13 T cell receptor beta chains reported below all come from one sample, sequenced in a study of blood T cell repertoires in COVID-19. Data came from immunoSEQ multiplex PCR; TCRdb stores just in-frame clones and leaves some out. The profile shows about 250,000 clones, about 80% of them singletons. The sequenced sample was peripheral blood. The receptors were sampled from a man older than 75 with acute or convalescent COVID-19.

This chain joins TRBV6-6 and TRBJ2-2; perhaps TRBD2 as D (5 bases). Per the germline V gene, CDR1 is MNHNY and CDR2 is SVGAGI (reference sequence). V was trimmed by 3 bases and J by 2 bases, leaving 13 bases between them. CDR3 length: 16 residues. The CDR3 sequence: CASSYRAGPNTGELFF. The CDR3, as DNA: TGTGCCAGCAGTTATCGGGCGGGCCCTAACACCGGGGAGCTGTTTTTT.

J is TRBJ1-5 and V is TRBV3-1 (or the pseudogene TRBV3-2); 9 bases align to TRBD1. Looked up from germline, CDR1 is LGHDT and CDR2 is YNNKEL (reference sequence). The CDR3 sequence is 19 residues long. V trimming: 0 bases; J trimming: 1 base; junction bases outside the gene matches: 10. The DNA of the CDR3 is TGTGCCAGCAGCCAAGAGGGGCTAACCGGGACAGGGAGCAATCAGCCCCAGCATTTT. Its protein product is CASSQEGLTGTGSNQPQHF.

The rearrangement joins TRBV5-4 to TRBJ2-4, with 8 positions matching TRBD1. Per the germline V gene, CDR1 is SGHNT and CDR2 is YYREEE (reference sequence). Trimming removed 5 bases from V and 1 base from J; junction bases left unmatched: 5. The CDR3 runs to 15 residues. The CDR3 DNA reads TGTGCCAGCAGAAACAGGGGGATGGCCAAAAACATTCAGTACTTC. Translating gives CASRNRGMAKNIQYF.

The V gene is TRBV5-5, the J gene TRBJ1-5; D unclear. V dropped 1 base and J dropped 0 bases, with 8 bases sitting between them. CDR1 is SGHKS and CDR2 is YYEKEE in the germline V gene (reference sequence). This CDR3 comprises 15 residues. CDR3 coding DNA: TGTGCCAGCAGCTTGCAGAAGAATAGCAATCAGCCCCAGCATTTT. It is translated as CASSLQKNSNQPQHF.

The V call is TRBV6-5, the J call TRBJ1-3; D may be TRBD1 (5 bases). Germline V gene lookup returns CDR1 MNHEY and CDR2 SVGAGI. Trimming cost V 4 bases and J 2 bases, with 12 bases left between them. CDR3 length: 15 residues. This chain's CDR3 is CASSFQQVPGNTIYF. The CDR3 coding sequence is TGTGCCAGCAGTTTCCAACAGGTTCCTGGAAACACCATATATTTT.

V gene TRBV6-5 combines with J gene TRBJ1-1; D unresolved. Trimming took 0 bases from V and 1 from J, leaving 9 bases between them. The CDR3 length is 15 residues. In germline, CDR1 is MNHEY, CDR2 SVGAGI. CDR3 sequence: CASSYSGRKNTEAFF. The DNA of the CDR3 is TGTGCCAGCAGTTACTCGGGGAGAAAGAACACTGAAGCTTTCTTT.

This clone was recorded a few times. The chain is built from TRBV28 and TRBJ1-5; tentative D call: TRBD1 (5 bases). V lost 3 bases to trimming and J lost 6 bases, with 33 bases between them. Germline V gene data show CDR1 as MDHEN and CDR2 as SYDVKM. There are 21 residues in the CDR3. The CDR3 nucleotides read TGTGCCAGCAGTTTGGGGCCGGGCCGAACCCGACGAGCTCCTGAATCTCAGCCCCAGCATTTT. Protein product: CASSLGPGRTRRAPESQPQHF.

This clone was counted only a few times. This sequence joins TRBV10-2 and TRBJ2-1; TRBD2 matches 8 bases. Germline CDR1 and CDR2: WSHSY and SAAADI. This CDR3 contains 15 residues. V was pared by 10 bases and J by 6 bases, with 14 bases of the junction left unmatched. In DNA form, the CDR3 reads TGCGCCACCGAACGGACTAGCCAAATTCGCAATGAGCAGTTCTTC. As protein: CATERTSQIRNEQFF.

This clone was counted only a few times. The chain links TRBV28 to TRBJ2-7, with a tentative D call TRBD1 (6 bases). CDR3 length equals 13 residues. With 2 bases removed from V and 5 bases from J, the gap between germline ends came to 10 bases. The germline CDR1 and CDR2 sequences are MDHEN and SYDVKM. The CDR3 nucleotides read TGTGCCAGCAGTTTAGGACAGCGCGACGAGCAGTACTTC. This codes for CASSLGQRDEQYF.

The chain couples TRBV6-6 to TRBJ2-7; D perhaps matches TRBD1 (7 bases). Trimming removed 4 bases at V and 3 bases at J, with 13 bases between. The CDR3 totals 14 residues. Germline assignment: CDR1 MNHNY and CDR2 SVGAGI (reference sequence). CDR3 nucleotides: TGTGCCAGCAGTTCCAGGGGGACTTACTACGAGCAGTACTTC. As protein: CASSSRGTYYEQYF.

This clone has more than one count but fewer than ten. This chain joins TRBV7-9 and TRBJ2-1; perhaps TRBD1 as D (5 bases). The CDR3 is 19 amino acids. V lost 0 bases and J 1 base, leaving 19 bases between the germline ends. In germline, CDR1 is SEHNR, CDR2 FQNEAQ (reference sequence). DNA for the CDR3: TGTGCCAGCAGCTTAGCGTGGTATGGTTTAGGGGATTCCTACAATGAGCAGTTCTTC. It encodes CASSLAWYGLGDSYNEQFF.

The chain uses TRBV19 and TRBJ1-1; no clear D gene. Trimming shortened V by 7 bases and J by 1 base, and 16 bases separated the two germline ends. Germline assignment: CDR1 LNHDA and CDR2 SQIVND (reference sequence). The length of the CDR3 is 15 residues. CDR3 loop: CASKSSQRTNTEAFF. CDR3 nucleotide sequence: TGTGCCAGTAAATCTAGTCAGCGAACGAACACTGAAGCTTTCTTT.

A single count supports this clone. The CDR3, as DNA: TGTGCCAGCGGACCGGGTAGCAGGGGCAATCAGCCCCAGCATTTT. Its protein product is CASGPGSRGNQPQHF. The V and J genes are TRBV27 and TRBJ1-5; a weak D match, TRBD1 (5 bases). The germline CDR1 and CDR2 sequences are MNHEY and SMNVEV (reference sequence). CDR3 length equals 15 residues. Between the trimmed V and J ends, which lost 8 bases and 2 bases, there was a span of 16 bases.